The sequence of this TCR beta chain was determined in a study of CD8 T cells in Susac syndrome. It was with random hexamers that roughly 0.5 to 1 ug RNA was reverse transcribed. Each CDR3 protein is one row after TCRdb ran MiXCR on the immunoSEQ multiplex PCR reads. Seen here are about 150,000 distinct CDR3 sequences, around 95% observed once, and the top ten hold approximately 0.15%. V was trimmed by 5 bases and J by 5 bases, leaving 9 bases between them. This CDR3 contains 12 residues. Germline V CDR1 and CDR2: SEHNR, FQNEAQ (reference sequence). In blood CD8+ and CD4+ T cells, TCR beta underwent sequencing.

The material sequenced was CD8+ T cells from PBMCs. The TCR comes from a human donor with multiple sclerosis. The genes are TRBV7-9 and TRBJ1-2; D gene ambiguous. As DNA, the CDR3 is TGTGCCAGCAGCCAGGATTCTTATGGCTACACCTTC. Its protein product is CASSQDSYGYTF. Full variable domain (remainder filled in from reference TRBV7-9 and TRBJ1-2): DTGVSQNPRHKITKRGQNVTFRCDPISEHNRLYWYRQTLGQGPEFLTYFQNEAQLEKSRLLSDRFSAERPKGSFSTLEIQRTEQGDSAMYLCASSQDSYGYTFGSGTRLTVV.